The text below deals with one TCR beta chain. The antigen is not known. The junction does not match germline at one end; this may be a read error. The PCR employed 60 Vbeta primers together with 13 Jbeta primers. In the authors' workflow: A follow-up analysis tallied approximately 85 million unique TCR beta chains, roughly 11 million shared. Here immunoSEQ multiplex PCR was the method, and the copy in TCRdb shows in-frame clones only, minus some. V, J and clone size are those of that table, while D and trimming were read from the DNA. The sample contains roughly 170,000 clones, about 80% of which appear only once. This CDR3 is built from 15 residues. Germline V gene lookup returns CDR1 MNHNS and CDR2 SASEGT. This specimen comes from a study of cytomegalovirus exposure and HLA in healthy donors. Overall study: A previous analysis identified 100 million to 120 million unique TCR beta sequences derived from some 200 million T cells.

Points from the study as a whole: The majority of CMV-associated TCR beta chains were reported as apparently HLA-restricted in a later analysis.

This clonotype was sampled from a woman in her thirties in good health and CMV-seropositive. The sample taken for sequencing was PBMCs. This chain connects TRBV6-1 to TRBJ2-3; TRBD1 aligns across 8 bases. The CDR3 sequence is CASREGQGATDTQYF. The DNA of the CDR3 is TGTGCCAGCAGAGAAGGACAGGGCGCAACAGATACGCAGTATTTT.